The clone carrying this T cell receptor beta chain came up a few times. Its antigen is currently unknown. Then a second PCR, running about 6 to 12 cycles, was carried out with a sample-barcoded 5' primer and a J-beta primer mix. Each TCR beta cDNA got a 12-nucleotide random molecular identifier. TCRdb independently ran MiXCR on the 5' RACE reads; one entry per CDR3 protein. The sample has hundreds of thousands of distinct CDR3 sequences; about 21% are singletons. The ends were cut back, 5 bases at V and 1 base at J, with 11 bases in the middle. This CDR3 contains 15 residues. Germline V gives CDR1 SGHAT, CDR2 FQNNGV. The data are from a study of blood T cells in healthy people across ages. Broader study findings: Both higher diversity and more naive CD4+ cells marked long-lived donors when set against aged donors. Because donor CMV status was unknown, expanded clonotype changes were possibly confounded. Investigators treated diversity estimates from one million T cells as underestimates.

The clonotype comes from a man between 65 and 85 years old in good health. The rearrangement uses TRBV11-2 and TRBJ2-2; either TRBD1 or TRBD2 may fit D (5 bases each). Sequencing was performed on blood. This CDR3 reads CASSQGTGNTGELFF. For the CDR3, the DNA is TGTGCCAGCAGCCAAGGGACGGGGAACACCGGGGAGCTGTTTTTT.